Sequencing of this T cell receptor beta chain was carried out in a study of OX40 agonist ivuxolimab in advanced cancers. Study-wide context: Ivuxolimab, which is an agonistic anti-OX40 (CD134) antibody, was administered to the patients.

Clones were sequenced by immunoSEQ multiplex PCR, and TCRdb holds only the in-frame ones, with some missing. The table lists more than 100,000 clones, roughly 91% of them singletons. Autoimmune disease history or systemic immunosuppression excluded patients. Whole-study findings and limits: At doses 0.1 to 3.0 mg/kg, CD4+ and CD8+ clones expanded.

Germline assignment: CDR1 MGHRA and CDR2 YSYEKL. V lost 3 bases, J lost 1 base, and 9 bases lay in between. This CDR3 contains 14 residues. Concerning this clone: Its antigen is currently unknown.

The sequence came from an adult with an advanced solid tumor such as melanoma, head and neck, liver or kidney cancer. This chain joins TRBV4-1 and TRBJ2-5; D gene unclear. This specimen consisted of CD4+ or CD8+ T cells sorted from blood, obtained in a trial of the OX40 agonist ivuxolimab. CDR3 sequence reads: CASSQRFSQETQYF. The CDR3 DNA sequence: TGCGCCAGCAGCCAGAGGTTTAGCCAAGAGACCCAGTACTTC.